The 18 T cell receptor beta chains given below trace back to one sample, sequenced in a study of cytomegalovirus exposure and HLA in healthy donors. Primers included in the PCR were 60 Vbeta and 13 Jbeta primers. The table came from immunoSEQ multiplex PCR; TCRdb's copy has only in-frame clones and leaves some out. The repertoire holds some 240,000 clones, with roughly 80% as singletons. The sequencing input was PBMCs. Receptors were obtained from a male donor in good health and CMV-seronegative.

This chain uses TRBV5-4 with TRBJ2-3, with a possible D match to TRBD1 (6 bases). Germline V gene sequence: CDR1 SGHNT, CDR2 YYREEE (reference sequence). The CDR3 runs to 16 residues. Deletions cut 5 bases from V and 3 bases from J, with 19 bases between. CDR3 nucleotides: TGTGCCAGCAGACTCGAGGTTGGGGGCGGGACAGATACGCAGTATTTT. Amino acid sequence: CASRLEVGGGTDTQYF.

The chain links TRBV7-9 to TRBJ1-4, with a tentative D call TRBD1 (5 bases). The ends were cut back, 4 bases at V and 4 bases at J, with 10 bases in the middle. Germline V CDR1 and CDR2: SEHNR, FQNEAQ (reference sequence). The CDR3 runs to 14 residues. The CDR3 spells CASSSTANNEKLFF. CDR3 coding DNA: TGTGCCAGCAGCTCGACAGCCAATAATGAAAAACTGTTTTTT.

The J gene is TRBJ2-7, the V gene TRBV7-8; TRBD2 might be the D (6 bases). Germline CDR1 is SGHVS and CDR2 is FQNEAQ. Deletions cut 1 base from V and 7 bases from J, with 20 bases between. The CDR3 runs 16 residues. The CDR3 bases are TGTGCCAGCAGCTTAGATCCCCCAGCGGGTTCGTGGGAGCAGTACTTC. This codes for CASSLDPPAGSWEQYF.

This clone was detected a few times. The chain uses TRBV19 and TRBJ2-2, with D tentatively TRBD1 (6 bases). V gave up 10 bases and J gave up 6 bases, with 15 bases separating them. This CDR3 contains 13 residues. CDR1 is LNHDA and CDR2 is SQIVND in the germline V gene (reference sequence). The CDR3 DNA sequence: TGTGCCACCTCGGACAGTTTTTCCGGGGAGCTGTTTTTT. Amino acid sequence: CATSDSFSGELFF.

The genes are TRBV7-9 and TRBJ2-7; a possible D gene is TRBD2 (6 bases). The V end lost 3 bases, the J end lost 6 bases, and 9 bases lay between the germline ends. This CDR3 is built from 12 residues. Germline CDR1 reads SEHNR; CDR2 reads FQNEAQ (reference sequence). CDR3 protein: CASSLSSGEQYF. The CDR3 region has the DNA TGTGCCAGCAGCTTGAGTAGCGGCGAGCAGTACTTC.

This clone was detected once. For the CDR3, the DNA is TGTGCCAGCCGAACCGTCCACAGGGGGCACGCTTTCTTT. Translating gives CASRTVHRGHAFF. This rearrangement joins TRBV28 to TRBJ1-1; the match to TRBD1 covers 9 bases. V shed 8 bases, J shed 11 bases, and the junction held 12 bases outside the gene matches. Germline assignment: CDR1 MDHEN and CDR2 SYDVKM. This CDR3 is 13 amino acids long.

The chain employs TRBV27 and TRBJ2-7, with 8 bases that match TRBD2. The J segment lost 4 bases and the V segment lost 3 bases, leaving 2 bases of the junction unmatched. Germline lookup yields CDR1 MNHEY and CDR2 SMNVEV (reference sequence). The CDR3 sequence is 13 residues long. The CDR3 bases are TGTGCCAGCAGTTTTACTAGCGGTTACGAGCAGTACTTC. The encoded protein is CASSFTSGYEQYF.

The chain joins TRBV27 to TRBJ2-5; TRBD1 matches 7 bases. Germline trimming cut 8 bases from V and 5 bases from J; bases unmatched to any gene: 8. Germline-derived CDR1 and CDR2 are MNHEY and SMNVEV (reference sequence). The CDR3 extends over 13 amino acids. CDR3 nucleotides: TGTGCCAGCGCGACAGGGACACGCGAGACCCAGTACTTC. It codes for CASATGTRETQYF.

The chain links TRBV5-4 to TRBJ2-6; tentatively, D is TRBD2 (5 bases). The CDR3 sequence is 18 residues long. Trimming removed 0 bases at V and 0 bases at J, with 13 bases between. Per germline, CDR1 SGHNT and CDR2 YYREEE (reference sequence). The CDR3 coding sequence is TGTGCCAGCAGCTTGGAAGAGGGCCGGAGCTCTGGGGCCAACGTCCTGACTTTC. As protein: CASSLEEGRSSGANVLTF.

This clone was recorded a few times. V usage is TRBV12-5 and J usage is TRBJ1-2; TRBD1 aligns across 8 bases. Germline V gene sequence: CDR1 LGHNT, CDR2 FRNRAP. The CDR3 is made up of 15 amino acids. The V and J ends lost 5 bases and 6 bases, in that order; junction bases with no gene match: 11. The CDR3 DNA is TGTGCTAGTGGTCCTGGGACAGGAAGAGGGGATGGCTACACCTTC. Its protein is CASGPGTGRGDGYTF. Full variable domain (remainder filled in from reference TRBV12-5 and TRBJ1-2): DARVTQTPRHKVTEMGQEVTMRCQPILGHNTVFWYRQTMMQGLELLAYFRNRAPLDDSGMPKDRFSAEMPDATLATLKIQPSEPRDSAVYFCASGPGTGRGDGYTFGSGTRLTVV.

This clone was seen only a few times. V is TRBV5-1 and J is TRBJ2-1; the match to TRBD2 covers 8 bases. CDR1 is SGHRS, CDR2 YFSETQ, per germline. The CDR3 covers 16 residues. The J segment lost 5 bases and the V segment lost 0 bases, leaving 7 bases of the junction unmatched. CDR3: CASSLAPAGGNNEQFF. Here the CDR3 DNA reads TGCGCCAGCAGCTTGGCCCCGGCGGGGGGCAACAATGAGCAGTTCTTC. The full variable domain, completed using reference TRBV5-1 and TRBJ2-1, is KAGVTQTPRYLIKTRGQQVTLSCSPISGHRSVSWYQQTPGQGLQFLFEYFSETQRNKGNFPGRFSGRQFSNSRSEMNVSTLELGDSALYLCASSLAPAGGNNEQFFGPGTRLTVL.

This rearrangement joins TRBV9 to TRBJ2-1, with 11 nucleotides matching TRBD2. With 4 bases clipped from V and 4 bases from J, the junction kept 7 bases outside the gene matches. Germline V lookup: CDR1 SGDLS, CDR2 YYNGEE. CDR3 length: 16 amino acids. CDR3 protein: CASSLPGLAAYNEQFF. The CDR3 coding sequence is TGTGCCAGCAGCCTACCGGGACTAGCGGCTTACAATGAGCAGTTCTTC.

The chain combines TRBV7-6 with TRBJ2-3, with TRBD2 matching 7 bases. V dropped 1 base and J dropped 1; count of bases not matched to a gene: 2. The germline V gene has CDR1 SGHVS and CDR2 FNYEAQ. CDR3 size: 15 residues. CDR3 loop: CASSLGAGRTDTQYF. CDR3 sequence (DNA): TGTGCCAGCAGCTTAGGAGCGGGACGCACAGATACGCAGTATTTT.

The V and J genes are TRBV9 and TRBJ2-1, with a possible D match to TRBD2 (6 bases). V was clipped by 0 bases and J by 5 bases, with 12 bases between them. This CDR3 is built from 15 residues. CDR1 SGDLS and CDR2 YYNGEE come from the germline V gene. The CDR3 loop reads CASSVAWRENNEQFF. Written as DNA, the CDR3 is TGTGCCAGCAGCGTAGCTTGGCGGGAAAACAATGAGCAGTTCTTC.

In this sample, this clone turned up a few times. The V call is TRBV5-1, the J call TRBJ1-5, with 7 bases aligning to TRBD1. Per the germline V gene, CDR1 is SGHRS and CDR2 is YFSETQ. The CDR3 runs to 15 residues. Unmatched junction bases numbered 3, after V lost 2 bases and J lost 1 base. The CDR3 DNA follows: TGCGCCAGCAGCTTAACAGGGGTGAGCAATCAGCCCCAGCATTTT. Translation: CASSLTGVSNQPQHF.

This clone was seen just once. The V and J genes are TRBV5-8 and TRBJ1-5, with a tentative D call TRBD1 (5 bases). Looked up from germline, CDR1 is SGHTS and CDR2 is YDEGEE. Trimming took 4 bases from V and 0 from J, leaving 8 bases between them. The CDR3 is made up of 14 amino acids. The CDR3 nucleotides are TGTGCCAGCAGCCCCGGGGGTAGCAATCAGCCCCAGCATTTT. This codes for CASSPGGSNQPQHF.

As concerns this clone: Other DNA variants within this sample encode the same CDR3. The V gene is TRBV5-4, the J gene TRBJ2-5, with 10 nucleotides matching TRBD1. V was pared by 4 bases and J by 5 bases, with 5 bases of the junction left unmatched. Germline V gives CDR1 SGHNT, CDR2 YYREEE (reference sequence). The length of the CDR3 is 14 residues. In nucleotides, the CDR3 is TGTGCCAGCAGCGCGACAGGGGGCAAGGAGACCCAGTACTTC. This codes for CASSATGGKETQYF.

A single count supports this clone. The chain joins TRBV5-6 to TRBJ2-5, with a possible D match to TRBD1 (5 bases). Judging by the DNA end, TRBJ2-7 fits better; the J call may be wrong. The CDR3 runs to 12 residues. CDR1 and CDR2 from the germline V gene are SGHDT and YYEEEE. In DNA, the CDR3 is TGTGCCAGCAGGGGGCTTTCCGGCGAGCAGTACTTC. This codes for CASRGLSGEQYF.